This T cell receptor beta chain is drawn from a study of control samples from healthy donors and cancer patients. The repertoire was sequenced with immunoSEQ multiplex PCR; TCRdb's copy has only in-frame clones and lacks some. The sample contains around 230,000 clones, roughly 94% of which appear only once. Trimming took 11 bases from V and 4 from J, leaving 18 bases between them. The germline CDR1 and CDR2 sequences are MNHEY and SVGAGI. The CDR3 is 14 residues long. Sequenced input: blood. The sequence was obtained from a man in his fifties in good health. The chain uses TRBV6-5 and TRBJ1-5; weak D call: TRBD1 (5 bases). The CDR3 loop reads CAAAPGWGNQPQHF. The CDR3 nucleotides are TGTGCCGCGGCCCCTGGTTGGGGGAATCAGCCCCAGCATTTT.